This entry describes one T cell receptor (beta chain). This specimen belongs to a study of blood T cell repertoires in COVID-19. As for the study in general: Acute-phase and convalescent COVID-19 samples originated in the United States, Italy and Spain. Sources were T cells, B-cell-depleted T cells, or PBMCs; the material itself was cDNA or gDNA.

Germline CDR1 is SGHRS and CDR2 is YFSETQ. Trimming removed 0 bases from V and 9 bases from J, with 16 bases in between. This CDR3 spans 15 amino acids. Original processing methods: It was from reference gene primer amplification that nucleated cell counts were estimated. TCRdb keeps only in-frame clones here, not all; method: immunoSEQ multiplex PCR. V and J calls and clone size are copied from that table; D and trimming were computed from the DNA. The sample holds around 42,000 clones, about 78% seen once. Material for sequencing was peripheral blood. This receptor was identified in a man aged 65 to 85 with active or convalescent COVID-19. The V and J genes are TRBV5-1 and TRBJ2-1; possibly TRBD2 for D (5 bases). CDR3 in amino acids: CASSLASSRGTEQFF. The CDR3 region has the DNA TGCGCCAGCAGCTTGGCGTCTAGCCGGGGTACTGAGCAGTTCTTC.